This T cell receptor beta chain was observed in a study of blood T cell repertoires in COVID-19. Study-level background: Spain, Italy and the United States supplied samples that represented acute and convalescent COVID-19. In each case, the material was cDNA or gDNA derived from T cells, B-cell-depleted T cells, or PBMCs.

This clone has a single count. TCRdb keeps only in-frame clones here, not all; method: immunoSEQ multiplex PCR. In the table there are some 70,000 clones, about nine tenths of which are singletons. Trimming took 3 bases from V and 10 from J; bases not matched to a gene: 9. The CDR3 has 14 residues. Germline values: CDR1 DFQATT, CDR2 SNEGSKA (reference sequence). The clonotype comes from a man between 25 and 39 years old with acute or convalescent COVID-19. This rearrangement joins TRBV20-1 to TRBJ2-1; 10 bases line up with TRBD2. Sequencing input: peripheral blood. In DNA form, the CDR3 reads TGCAGTGCTAGTCTTAGCGGGAGGTCTGGGGAGCAGTTCTTC. It specifies CSASLSGRSGEQFF.